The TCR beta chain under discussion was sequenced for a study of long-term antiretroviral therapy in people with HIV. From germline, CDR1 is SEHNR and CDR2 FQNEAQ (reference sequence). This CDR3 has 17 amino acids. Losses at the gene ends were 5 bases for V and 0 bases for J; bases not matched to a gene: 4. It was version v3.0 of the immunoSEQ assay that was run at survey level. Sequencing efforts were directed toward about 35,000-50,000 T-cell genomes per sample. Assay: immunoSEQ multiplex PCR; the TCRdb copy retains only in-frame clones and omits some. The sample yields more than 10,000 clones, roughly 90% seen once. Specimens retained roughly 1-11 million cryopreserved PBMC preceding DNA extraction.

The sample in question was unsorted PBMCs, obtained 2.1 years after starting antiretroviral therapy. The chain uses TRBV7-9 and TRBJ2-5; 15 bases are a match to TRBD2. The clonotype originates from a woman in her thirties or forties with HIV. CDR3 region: CASSRGLAGGYQETQYF. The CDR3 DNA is TGTGCCAGCAGCCGAGGACTAGCGGGGGGGTACCAAGAGACCCAGTACTTC.